This TCR beta chain was profiled in a study of CD8 T cells in ankylosing spondylitis (TCRdb year 2017). Describing the broader study: The study set out to find disease-linked TCR variants by profiling T cell receptor beta repertoires in ankylosing spondylitis patients and healthy donors. The whole study cohort included some 100 healthy donors and about two dozen ankylosing spondylitis patients. Peripheral blood samples were taken, and synovial fluid was additionally collected from ankylosing spondylitis patients. Overall results and qualifications from the work: The disease-linked clones were reported to be significantly enriched in matched synovial fluid samples from ankylosing spondylitis patients. A TCR beta motif of seven or eight highly homologous amino acid variants appeared characteristic of blood from ankylosing spondylitis patients. In peripheral blood, the disease-linked clones were found at relatively low frequencies and had a CD8+ phenotype. Some of the motif variants had been reported before in the synovial fluid and blood of reactive arthritis patients, a finding that suggests common disease-initiation mechanisms.

This sample was sequenced with an Illumina HiSeq 2500. Quantitative 5'-RACE with molecular barcodes was used to prepare TCR beta libraries. Per the authors' processing: A new computational method based on a probabilistic model of VDJ rearrangement was used to identify disease-linked TCR variants. The public reads were reanalyzed by TCRdb: fastp trimming at Q25, MiXCR alignment, in-frame beta chains only. Merged by CDR3 protein, the rows form single entries marked with the most common genes and DNA. V and J calls and clone size were set by TCRdb, not the authors. This sample comprises 300,000 to 350,000 distinct CDR3 sequences, 20% to 25% of them detected only once. The top ten clonotypes cover roughly 4% of the sample. This clonotype was picked up a small number of times. Its antigen target is currently unknown. Base qualities are not at hand, and no much larger clone is one base apart. Between the V and J ends, shortened by 2 bases and 2 bases respectively, the junction contains 8 bases. Reading from cysteine to phenylalanine, the CDR3 counts 14 amino acids. Only CDR3 DNA is held: 42 bases, read in frame from base 1. CDR1 and CDR2 (MNHEY, SVGAGI) derive from the germline V gene.

The rearranged chain carries TRBV6-5 and TRBJ2-3, with TRBD2 perhaps the D gene, on 5 matching bases. The TCR comes from a female donor with ankylosing spondylitis or in good health (not recorded which). The sample taken for sequencing was blood, either unsorted or a sorted T cell fraction (not recorded which). The CDR3 region: CASSYPGNTDTQYF. The DNA sequence follows: TGTGCCAGCAGTTACCCCGGGAACACAGATACGCAGTATTTT.